Presented here are 25 T cell receptor beta chains from one specimen sequenced in a study of regulatory T cells in long-lasting Graves disease. Time point defined: newly diagnosed GD, antithyroid drugs for less than 3 months. RNA from PBMCs was the source of the TCR library. Through Arm-PCR of CDR3 regions and iRepertoire HTBI primers, TCR beta libraries were built. One entry per CDR3 protein results from TCRdb running MiXCR on the multiplex PCR reads. Of hundreds of thousands of distinct CDR3 sequences listed, approximately 15% are singletons. The same data also went into a second study, on T cells in Graves' hyperthyroidism and ophthalmopathy.

The source material was peripheral blood mononuclear cells (PBMCs), sampled at new diagnosis, from a patient treated with antithyroid drugs. The source is a woman in her 30s with Graves disease.

This clonotype has a count of ten or more. The chain couples TRBV6-1 to TRBJ2-5; TRBD1 is a possible D gene (5 bases). Trimming stripped 5 bases from V and 1 base from J, with 17 bases between. Germline lookup yields CDR1 MNHNS and CDR2 SASEGT. The CDR3 runs 16 residues. The CDR3 nucleotides are TGTGCCAGCAGTCACTCCCCTGGACACGGCCAAGAGACCCAGTACTTC. Translating gives CASSHSPGHGQETQYF.

V gene TRBV20-1 combines with J gene TRBJ2-3; D is unresolved. V dropped 3 bases and J dropped 2 bases, with 12 bases sitting between them. This CDR3 contains 14 residues. From germline, CDR1 is DFQATT and CDR2 SNEGSKA (reference sequence). CDR3 in DNA: TGCAGTGCTAGCGGCATTTTCCTCACAGATACGCAGTATTTT. Amino acid sequence: CSASGIFLTDTQYF.

This clonotype was seen ten or more times. The CDR3 DNA sequence: TGTGCCAGCATTACCCGCGGGAACGAAGGACGTGCTTTCTTT. Its protein product is CASITRGNEGRAFF. The chain joins TRBV6-1 to TRBJ1-1; no clear D. CDR1 is MNHNS and CDR2 is SASEGT in the germline V gene. This CDR3 is built from 14 residues. V was pared by 7 bases and J by 11 bases, with 23 bases between.

About this clonotype itself: A much larger clone differs by one base, so this may be a read error. The CDR3 DNA is TGTGCCAGCAGTTTAGACGGGTATTCGAATGGCTACACCTTC. It encodes CASSLDGYSNGYTF. The genes are TRBV28 and TRBJ1-2; D gene ambiguous. The V gene's germline CDR1 is MDHEN and CDR2 SYDVKM. There are 14 residues in the CDR3. V shed 2 bases and J shed 6 bases, with 13 bases lying between them.

At least ten counts were recorded for this clonotype. This chain uses TRBV12-3 or TRBV12-4 with TRBJ1-5; a weak D match, TRBD1 (6 bases). Between the trimmed V and J ends, which lost 4 bases and 6 bases, there was a span of 16 bases. The CDR3 runs 15 residues. CDR3 amino acids: CASSWGRGLGQPQHF. CDR3 bases: TGTGCCAGCAGTTGGGGAAGGGGGTTAGGTCAGCCCCAGCATTTT.

The CDR3 DNA reads TGTGCCAGCAGCTTACTGGCGAGTTCCAGGGACAAAAACATTCAGTACTTC. It specifies CASSLLASSRDKNIQYF. The chain couples TRBV13 to TRBJ2-4, with D perhaps TRBD1 (5 bases). Germline CDR1 PRHDT, CDR2 FYEKMQ (reference sequence). Trimming took 2 bases from V and 3 from J, leaving 17 bases between them. CDR3 length: 17 residues.

This chain links TRBV10-1 with TRBJ2-1, with D possibly being TRBD1 (5 bases). Trimming took 2 bases from V and 4 from J, leaving 12 bases between them. The CDR3 covers 15 residues. Germline CDR1 and CDR2: WNHNN and SYGVQD (reference sequence). The CDR3 DNA reads TGCGCCAGCAGTGAGCAAAAAGACAGTTACAATGAGCAGTTCTTC. This gives the protein CASSEQKDSYNEQFF.

The chain is built from TRBV18 and TRBJ2-5, with 9 bases lining up with TRBD2. The CDR3 is 17 amino acids. Germline loops: CDR1 KGHSH, CDR2 LQKENI. Germline trimming cut 1 base from V and 2 bases from J; bases unmatched to any gene: 8. The CDR3 sequence is CASSPLTRLAEQETQYF. In DNA, the CDR3 is TGTGCCAGCTCACCACTTACACGACTAGCGGAGCAAGAGACCCAGTACTTC.

The chain links TRBV7-9 to TRBJ2-3; 8 bases map to TRBD2. V lost 6 bases, J lost 4 bases, and 9 bases stayed unmatched. Germline assignment: CDR1 SEHNR and CDR2 FQNEAQ (reference sequence). This CDR3 has 15 residues. The CDR3 sequence: CASRKRELVSDTQYF. The CDR3, as DNA: TGTGCCAGCAGGAAGCGGGAGTTGGTCTCAGATACGCAGTATTTT. The full variable domain, completed using reference TRBV7-9 and TRBJ2-3, is DTGVSQNPRHKITKRGQNVTFRCDPISEHNRLYWYRQTLGQGPEFLTYFQNEAQLEKSRLLSDRFSAERPKGSFSTLEIQRTEQGDSAMYLCASRKRELVSDTQYFGPGTRLTVL.

This clonotype was detected ten times or more. The V gene is TRBV2, the J gene TRBJ2-3; 11 bases are shared with TRBD2. This CDR3 has 15 residues. The J segment lost 5 bases and the V segment lost 4 bases, leaving 5 bases of the junction unmatched. In germline, CDR1 is SNHLY, CDR2 FYNNEI. CDR3 sequence (DNA): TGTGCCAGCAGTGCAACAGGACTAGCGGGAGATACGCAGTATTTT. Translation: CASSATGLAGDTQYF.

The chain joins TRBV7-3 to TRBJ2-1; D unclear. CDR3 size: 15 residues. V lost 2 bases and J 3 bases, leaving 11 bases between the germline ends. Germline CDR1 is SGHTA and CDR2 is FQGTGA. CDR3 protein: CASSLGQVHYNEQFF. The CDR3 DNA follows: TGTGCCAGCAGCTTAGGGCAGGTACACTACAATGAGCAGTTCTTC.

This clonotype was recorded at least ten times. This chain links TRBV28 with TRBJ2-7; D gene unclear. V lost 6 bases and J lost 5, with 20 bases in between. The CDR3 totals 15 residues. Germline lookup yields CDR1 MDHEN and CDR2 SYDVKM. CDR3 nucleotides: TGTGCCAGCAGAGGGTGGGCCGCATCGGCGGACGAGCAGTACTTC. It codes for CASRGWAASADEQYF.

The rearrangement uses TRBV7-9 and TRBJ2-1; possibly TRBD2 for D (5 bases). Trimming cost V 5 bases and J 6 bases, with 11 bases left between them. The CDR3 has 13 residues. Germline V gene sequence: CDR1 SEHNR, CDR2 FQNEAQ (reference sequence). CDR3 bases: TGTGCCAGCAGCCGGACTTCCCGCAATGAGCAGTTCTTC. This codes for CASSRTSRNEQFF.

The genes are TRBV9 and TRBJ1-1; D call uncertain. This CDR3 has 12 residues. The V end was cut by 9 bases, the J end by 6 bases, with 15 bases between. In germline, CDR1 is SGDLS, CDR2 YYNGEE. The CDR3 DNA reads TGTGCCACCTTGGGGATAAGCGCTGAAGCTTTCTTT. Translated: CATLGISAEAFF.

In its sample, this clonotype was seen many times. The V and J genes are TRBV12-3 or TRBV12-4 and TRBJ1-1; 8 nucleotides align to TRBD1. V trimming: 5 bases; J trimming: 0 bases; junction bases outside the gene matches: 5. The CDR3 is 15 amino acids. DNA of the CDR3: TGTGCCAGCAGTCCGCGACAGGGGATGAACACTGAAGCTTTCTTT. Encoded protein: CASSPRQGMNTEAFF.

The chain links TRBV6-1 to TRBJ1-1, with 7 bases lining up with TRBD1. Germline trimming cut 6 bases from V and 2 bases from J; bases unmatched to any gene: 12. The CDR3 runs to 16 residues. CDR1 MNHNS and CDR2 SASEGT come from the germline V gene. CDR3 amino acids: CASRPGQHATNTEAFF. CDR3 sequence (DNA): TGTGCCAGCAGACCGGGACAGCACGCAACCAACACTGAAGCTTTCTTT.

This clonotype has only a few counts. This sequence may be a read error, since a much larger clone differs from it by one base. The chain recombines TRBV27 with TRBJ2-7, with D perhaps matching TRBD2 (6 bases). Germline V gene lookup returns CDR1 MNHEY and CDR2 SMNVEV (reference sequence). This CDR3 has 15 amino acids. CDR3 DNA sequence: TGTGCCAGCAGTCCACGCGGTAGCGGTTCCTCCGAGCAGTACTTC. Its protein product is CASSPRGSGSSEQYF.

The chain has TRBV2 and TRBJ1-5; 9 bases are a match to TRBD1. The V and J ends lost 3 bases and 11 bases, in that order; junction bases with no gene match: 17. Germline CDR1 reads SNHLY; CDR2 reads FYNNEI. There are 17 residues in the CDR3. The CDR3 region has the DNA TGTGCCAGCAGTGAGAGAAGGACAGGGGAGCAAACCTCCGCCCAGCATTTT. Translating it yields CASSERRTGEQTSAQHF.

This clonotype was counted only a few times. V and J are TRBV7-3 and TRBJ2-3; D perhaps matches TRBD2 (5 bases). Germline V gene sequence: CDR1 SGHTA, CDR2 FQGTGA. The CDR3 has 15 residues. The V end lost 1 base, the J end lost 6 bases, and 14 bases lay between the germline ends. The CDR3 DNA reads TGTGCCAGCAGCTTAAGTCTGGCAAGGAGGGATACGCAGTATTTT. Translation gives CASSLSLARRDTQYF.

The V gene is TRBV7-2, the J gene TRBJ2-3, with a possible D match to TRBD1 (6 bases). This CDR3 comprises 16 residues. With 5 bases removed from V and 4 bases from J, the gap between germline ends came to 19 bases. The germline CDR1 and CDR2 sequences are SGHTA and FQGNSA. CDR3 DNA: TGTGCCAGCAGCCCAAAGGGCAGGGGTACGGCAGATACGCAGTATTTT. Its translation is CASSPKGRGTADTQYF.

This clonotype was observed many times. The gene calls are TRBV6-1 and TRBJ2-5; 10 bases are a match to TRBD2. The germline V gene has CDR1 MNHNS and CDR2 SASEGT. V was clipped by 5 bases and J by 0 bases; unmatched bases: 15. CDR3 length: 19 amino acids. CDR3 bases: TGTGCCAGCAGTCCCGGGGGTAGCGGGAGGAACCCGTACCAAGAGACCCAGTACTTC. Translation: CASSPGGSGRNPYQETQYF.

This clonotype occurred a few times. V usage is TRBV20-1 and J usage is TRBJ2-5; D not certain. CDR3 length equals 15 residues. The V end lost 1 base, the J end lost 4 bases, and 16 bases lay between the germline ends. Germline V lookup: CDR1 DFQATT, CDR2 SNEGSKA (reference sequence). The CDR3 is CSARGVSRARETQYF. The CDR3 DNA follows: TGCAGTGCTAGAGGCGTGTCCCGGGCTCGAGAGACCCAGTACTTC.

This chain links TRBV13 with TRBJ1-1; D gene uncertain. The germline gives CDR1 PRHDT, CDR2 FYEKMQ (reference sequence). Trimming removed 4 bases at V and 5 bases at J, with 26 bases between. The CDR3 extends over 18 amino acids. Written as DNA, the CDR3 is TGTGCCAGCAGCTCCTCCCCTAAGACCGGGTCCCGCCGGACTGAAGCTTTCTTT. Its translation is CASSSSPKTGSRRTEAFF.

This clonotype was seen many times. The V and J genes are TRBV30 and TRBJ1-1, with TRBD1 identical over 9 bases. The junction had 2 bases not matched to a gene; V was cut back by 3 bases and J by 3 bases. The germline gives CDR1 GTSNPN, CDR2 SVGIG (reference sequence). The CDR3 contains 13 residues. CDR3 DNA sequence: TGTGCCTGGAGCTGGACAGGGGACACTGAAGCTTTCTTT. It codes for CAWSWTGDTEAFF.

This clonotype was observed many times. The chain uses TRBV10-3 and TRBJ2-7, with 8 bases aligning to TRBD1. Germline values: CDR1 ENHRY, CDR2 SYGVKD. The CDR3 is 14 residues long. The J segment lost 3 bases and the V segment lost 6 bases, leaving 7 bases of the junction unmatched. CDR3: CAISPDRELYEQYF. CDR3 DNA: TGTGCCATCAGCCCGGACAGGGAGCTCTACGAGCAGTACTTC.